This TCR beta chain was recorded in a study of blood T cell repertoires in COVID-19. Overall study context: Donors in the United States, Italy and Spain gave samples during acute or convalescent COVID-19. The cDNA or gDNA used as material had been derived from T cells, B-cell-depleted T cells, or PBMCs.

This CDR3 has 13 residues. V trimming: 4 bases; J trimming: 9 bases; junction bases outside the gene matches: 6. Germline V lookup: CDR1 MNHEY, CDR2 SVGAGI. Sequenced by immunoSEQ multiplex PCR; TCRdb stores in-frame clones only, minus some. The sample lists more than 85,000 clones; about nine tenths were seen once. V is TRBV6-5 and J is TRBJ2-7; 10 positions agree with TRBD1. Sequencing input: peripheral blood. This TCR was sampled from a woman between 45 and 60 years old with COVID-19, enrolled during active disease. This chain's CDR3 is CASSFGQGVAQYF. Written as DNA, the CDR3 is TGTGCCAGCAGTTTCGGACAGGGGGTTGCGCAGTACTTC.